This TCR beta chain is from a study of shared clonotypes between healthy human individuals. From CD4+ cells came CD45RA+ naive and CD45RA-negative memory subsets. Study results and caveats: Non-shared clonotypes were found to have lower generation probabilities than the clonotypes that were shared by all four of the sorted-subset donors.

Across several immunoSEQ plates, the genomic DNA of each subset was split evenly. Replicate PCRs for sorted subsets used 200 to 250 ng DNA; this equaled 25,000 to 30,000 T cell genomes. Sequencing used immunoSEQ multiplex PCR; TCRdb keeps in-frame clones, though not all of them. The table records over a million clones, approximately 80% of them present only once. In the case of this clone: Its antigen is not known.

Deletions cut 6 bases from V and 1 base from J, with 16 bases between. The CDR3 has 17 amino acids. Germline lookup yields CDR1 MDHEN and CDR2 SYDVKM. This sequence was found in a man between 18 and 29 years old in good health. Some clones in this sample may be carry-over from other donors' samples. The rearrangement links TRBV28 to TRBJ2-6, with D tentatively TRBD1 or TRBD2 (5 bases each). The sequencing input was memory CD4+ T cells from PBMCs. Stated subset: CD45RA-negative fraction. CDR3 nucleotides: TGTGCCAGCAGGGGTGGGGGTTCCTCTTCTGGGGCCAACGTCCTGACTTTC. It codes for CASRGGGSSSGANVLTF.